This record concerns one TCR beta chain sequence. Original handling: Amplified reference gene primers provided the basis for estimating nucleated cell counts. Assay used: immunoSEQ multiplex PCR; TCRdb lists only in-frame clones, some missing. V, J and clone size were drawn from that table, and D and trimming were deduced from the DNA. The sample records hundreds of thousands of clones, 85% to 90% being singletons. Germline CDR1 is MNHEY and CDR2 is SMNVEV (reference sequence). CDR3 length equals 14 residues. Trimming shortened V by 2 bases and J by 0 bases, and 6 bases separated the two germline ends. The source of the sample is a study of blood T cell repertoires in COVID-19. Looking at the study overall: Material from acute and convalescent COVID-19 was sourced from the United States, Italy and Spain.

The V gene is TRBV27, the J gene TRBJ2-3; unclear D gene. Material: peripheral blood. This sequence was found in a woman between 45 and 60 years old with COVID-19, enrolled during active disease. The DNA of the CDR3 is TGTGCCAGCAGTTTAGTAGCCAGCACAGATACGCAGTATTTT. Its protein product is CASSLVASTDTQYF.